This TCR beta chain emerged from a study of blood T cell repertoires in COVID-19. Sequencing used immunoSEQ multiplex PCR; TCRdb keeps in-frame clones, though not all of them. The table lists fewer than 50,000 clones, roughly 69% of them singletons. This clone was seen a handful of times. V shed 1 base, J shed 8 bases, and the junction held 5 bases outside the gene matches. The CDR3 totals 14 residues. Germline V gene data show CDR1 as GTSNPN and CDR2 as SVGIG (reference sequence). Sequences were obtained from peripheral blood. The receptor comes from a man at least 80 years old with acute or convalescent COVID-19. The chain combines TRBV30 with TRBJ2-1; 10 bases match TRBD2. The CDR3 region is CAWSGLAGGDEQFF. In DNA, the CDR3 is TGTGCCTGGAGTGGGTTAGCGGGGGGTGATGAGCAGTTCTTC.